One sample yielded the 12 T cell receptor beta chains listed below, sequenced in a study of T cells in women clearing cervical HPV infection. The assay was immunoSEQ multiplex PCR, and TCRdb's table has in-frame clones only and misses some. The sample yields about 29,000 clones, of which the top ten take up under 3.5%. Sequencing used blood buffy coat. Receptors were obtained from a woman between 18 and 75 years old with a cervical HPV16 infection that either progressed to CIN3+ or cleared (not recorded which).

With respect to this clone: The CDR3 is cut off 3 residues early in the read; its end comes from the germline J gene. This chain joins TRBV7-9 and TRBJ2-7; 8 bases fit TRBD1. The V segment lost 2 bases and the J segment 3 bases; nucleotides outside the gene matches: 0. This CDR3 has 13 amino acids. CDR1 and CDR2 from the germline V gene are SEHNR and FQNEAQ (reference sequence). CDR3 DNA, as far as it was read: TGTGCCAGCAGCTTAACAGGGGGCTACGAG. Translating it yields CASSLTGGYE. The entire CDR3 reads CASSLTGGYEQYF.

As to this clone: The read stops 3 residues short of the end of the CDR3; the missing end is completed from the germline J gene. J is TRBJ2-3 and V is TRBV6-4; 11 bases are a match to TRBD2. CDR3 size: 16 residues. Germline values: CDR1 MRHNA, CDR2 SNTAGT. J was trimmed by 2 bases and V by 7 bases; bases with no gene match: 8. The covered CDR3 bases are TGTGCCAGCACTAAGACTAGCGGGAATCCCACAGATACG. Residues: CASTKTSGNPTDT. The whole CDR3 region reads CASTKTSGNPTDTQYF.

Concerning this clone: The CDR3 end is not reached by the read, which stops 3 residues before it; the germline J gene fills it in. The genes are TRBV12-5 and TRBJ1-4; TRBD1 might be the D (5 bases). Germline CDR1 LGHNT, CDR2 FRNRAP. This CDR3 comprises 15 residues. V was clipped by 0 bases and J by 7 bases, with 12 bases between them. Incomplete CDR3 DNA: TGTGCTAGTGGTTTGGTACCAGGGATGGGTGAAAAA. Its protein is CASGLVPGMGEK. The full-length CDR3 reads as CASGLVPGMGEKLFF.

Of note for this clone: The read terminates 3 residues before the CDR3 end, so the remaining end is supplied by the germline J gene. This chain joins TRBV15 and TRBJ2-6, with 13 positions matching TRBD2. The germline gives CDR1 LNHNV, CDR2 YYDKDF (reference sequence). The trim removed 0 bases at V and 3 bases at J, leaving 8 bases unmatched. CDR3 size: 20 residues. The CDR3 sequence: CATSRDLGLAGVGGANVLTF. The DNA read from the CDR3 is TGTGCCACCAGCAGAGATCTCGGACTAGCGGGAGTTGGTGGGGCCAACGTC.

Points on this clone: The CDR3 is cut off 3 residues early in the read; its end comes from the germline J gene. This chain uses TRBV18 with TRBJ1-2; TRBD1 is a possible D gene (6 bases). Per germline, CDR1 KGHSH and CDR2 LQKENI. The CDR3 has 14 residues. The V and J ends lost 3 bases and 0 bases respectively, with 8 bases between them. The CDR3 DNA, read in part, is TGTGCCAGCTCACCGGACAGTCCTAACTATGGC. Protein product: CASSPDSPNYG. The entire CDR3 protein is CASSPDSPNYGYTF.

With regard to this clone: The read is 3 residues too short to cover the CDR3 end, so that end is filled in from the germline J gene. The rearrangement links TRBV4-2 to TRBJ1-2; D may be TRBD1 (6 bases). The length of the CDR3 is 15 residues. Trimming removed 4 bases from V and 5 bases from J, with 17 bases in between. Germline lookup yields CDR1 LGHNA and CDR2 YNFKEQ. CDR3 region: CASSPVLGQKYGYTF. Partial CDR3 DNA: TGTGCCAGCAGCCCCGTACTTGGACAGAAATATGGC.

Comment on this clone: Coverage ceases 3 residues before the CDR3 finishes, and the germline J gene fills in the end. The rearrangement uses TRBV27 and TRBJ2-1; a weak D match, TRBD1 (5 bases). V lost 5 bases and J lost 6, with 14 bases in between. The germline CDR1 and CDR2 sequences are MNHEY and SMNVEV (reference sequence). The CDR3 has 14 amino acids. CDR3 amino acids: CASSLYRGANEQFF. The sequenced CDR3 bases are TGTGCCAGCAGTCTCTACCGTGGGGCCAATGAG.

A remark on this clone: With the read ending 3 residues before the CDR3 end, the germline J gene is used to fill in that end. The rearrangement uses TRBV2 and TRBJ1-1; 8 positions match TRBD1. Germline V CDR1 and CDR2: SNHLY, FYNNEI. V trimming: 6 bases; J trimming: 2 bases; junction bases outside the gene matches: 8. The CDR3 length is 15 residues. The sequenced CDR3 bases are TGTGCCAGCAGCCTTTTTCAGGGGGCTAACACTGAA. Translating it yields CASSLFQGANTE. From start to end, the CDR3 is CASSLFQGANTEAFF.

A note on this clone: The sequence runs out 3 residues before the end of the CDR3; the remainder is reconstructed from the germline J gene. The chain joins TRBV7-8 to TRBJ1-6; 7 bases are a match to TRBD1. This CDR3 contains 16 residues. Trimming removed 3 bases from V and 10 bases from J; junction bases left unmatched: 12. Germline V lookup: CDR1 SGHVS, CDR2 FQNEAQ. The CDR3 DNA, read in part, is TGTGCCAGCAGCTTCAATCTACAGGGGAAAGGATCACCC. It translates to CASSFNLQGKGSP. The full CDR3 is CASSFNLQGKGSPLHF.

Comments on this clone: The read gets to within 3 residues of the CDR3 end, and the germline J gene fills in the rest. V gene TRBV20-1 combines with J gene TRBJ2-4; perhaps TRBD1 as D (6 bases). CDR1 and CDR2 (germline): DFQATT, SNEGSKA (reference sequence). Trimming stripped 0 bases from V and 6 bases from J, with 9 bases between. This CDR3 has 13 residues. The CDR3 here is CSARDLQGNIQYF. The DNA read from the CDR3 is TGCAGTGCTAGAGATCTACAGGGAAACATT.

Worth noting for this clone: From the germline J gene comes the end of the CDR3, since the read stops 3 residues before it. This chain connects TRBV5-8 to TRBJ1-1; D unresolved. Between the trimmed V and J ends, which lost 0 bases and 1 base, there was a span of 7 bases. Per the germline V gene, CDR1 is SGHTS and CDR2 is YDEGEE. The CDR3 is made up of 14 amino acids. The sequenced part of the CDR3 DNA is TGTGCCAGCAGCTTGGACCACAAGAACACTGAA. Protein: CASSLDHKNTE. The CDR3 in full is CASSLDHKNTEAFF.

Comment on this clone: The sequenced fragment ends 3 residues before the CDR3 boundary, so the rest is inferred from the germline J gene. The chain employs TRBV19 and TRBJ1-2, with 10 bases that match TRBD1. Germline trimming cut 7 bases from V and 4 bases from J; bases unmatched to any gene: 6. The CDR3 is 14 amino acids. The germline V gene encodes CDR1 LNHDA and CDR2 SQIVND (reference sequence). Partial CDR3 DNA: TGTGCCAGTACCGGGGGACAGGGGATCTATGGC. It translates to CASTGGQGIYG. The whole CDR3 region reads CASTGGQGIYGYTF.